One T cell receptor beta chain is described in this entry. The antigen is not known. RNA was extracted with the RNeasy kit, and a quantity of roughly 0.5 to 1 ug was reverse transcribed using random hexamers. Amplification of TCR beta CDR3 used immunoSEQ multiplex PCR across 54 Vbeta and 13 Jbeta. TCRdb re-derived calls from the immunoSEQ multiplex PCR reads in MiXCR, one entry per CDR3 protein. The sample shows approximately 280,000 distinct CDR3 sequences, around 83% of them seen only once. The data were taken from a study of CD8 T cells in Susac syndrome. Points from the study as a whole: The study's TCR sequencing and HLA analysis drew on a certain number of individuals. That number was acknowledged as relatively small.

V shed 2 bases and J shed 6 bases, with 11 bases lying between them. The CDR3 runs 13 residues. The germline V gene has CDR1 SGHRS and CDR2 YFSETQ. The CD8+ and CD4+ T cells were isolated magnetically using a negative isolation approach, whereas the TEMRA cells were enriched by FACS. The receptor's source is a human donor with multiple sclerosis. This chain links TRBV5-1 with TRBJ1-2; a weak D match, TRBD1 (6 bases). The sequencing sample was made of CD8+ T cells from PBMCs. The CDR3 DNA reads as TGCGCCAGCAGCTTACAGGGCCAAAATGGCTACACCTTC. It yields the protein CASSLQGQNGYTF.